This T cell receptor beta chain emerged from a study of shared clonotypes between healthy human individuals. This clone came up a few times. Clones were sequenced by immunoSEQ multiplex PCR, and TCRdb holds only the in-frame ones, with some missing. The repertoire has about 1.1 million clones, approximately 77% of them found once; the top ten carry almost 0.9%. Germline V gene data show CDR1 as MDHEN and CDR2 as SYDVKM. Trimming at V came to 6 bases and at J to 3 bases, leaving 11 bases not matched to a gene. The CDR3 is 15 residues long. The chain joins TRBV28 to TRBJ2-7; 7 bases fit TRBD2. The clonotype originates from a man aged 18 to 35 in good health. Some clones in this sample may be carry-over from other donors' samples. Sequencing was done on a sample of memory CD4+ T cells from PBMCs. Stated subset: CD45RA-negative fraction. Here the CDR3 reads CASRRTPGGNYEQYF. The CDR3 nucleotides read TGTGCCAGCAGGAGGACCCCGGGGGGTAACTACGAGCAGTACTTC.